This TCR beta chain was captured in a study of T cells in Graves' hyperthyroidism and ophthalmopathy. Orbital computed tomography, thyroid ultrasound, serum thyroxine and TRAb, and clinical symptoms together informed the diagnoses. RNA transcripts yielded amplified TCR beta CDR3 regions. First-round RT-PCR targeting the TCR CDR3 was performed with the HTBI primer set. TCRdb re-derived calls from the multiplex PCR reads in MiXCR, one entry per CDR3 protein. This table has approximately 600,000 distinct CDR3 sequences, roughly 16% appearing once. Germline CDR1 and CDR2: SGHRS and YFSETQ. The ends were cut back, 1 base at V and 0 bases at J, with 14 bases in the middle. The length of the CDR3 is 16 residues.

Sequenced sample: blood. The gene calls are TRBV5-1 and TRBJ2-7, with a tentative D call TRBD2 (6 bases). This receptor was identified in a young woman with Graves' hyperthyroidism. The CDR3 sequence: CASSLTGSASSYEQYF. The CDR3, as DNA: TGCGCCAGCAGCTTGACCGGGAGCGCGAGCTCCTACGAGCAGTACTTC.